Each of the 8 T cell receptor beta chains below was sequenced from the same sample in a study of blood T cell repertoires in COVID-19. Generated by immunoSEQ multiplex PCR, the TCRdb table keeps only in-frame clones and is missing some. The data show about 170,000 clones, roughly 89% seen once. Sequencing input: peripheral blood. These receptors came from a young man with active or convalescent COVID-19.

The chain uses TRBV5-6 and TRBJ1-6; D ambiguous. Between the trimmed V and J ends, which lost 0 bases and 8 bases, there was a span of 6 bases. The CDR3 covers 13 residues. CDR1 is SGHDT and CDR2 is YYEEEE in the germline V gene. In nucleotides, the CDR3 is TGTGCCAGCAGCTTGGCCCTCCATTCACCCCTCCACTTT. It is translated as CASSLALHSPLHF.

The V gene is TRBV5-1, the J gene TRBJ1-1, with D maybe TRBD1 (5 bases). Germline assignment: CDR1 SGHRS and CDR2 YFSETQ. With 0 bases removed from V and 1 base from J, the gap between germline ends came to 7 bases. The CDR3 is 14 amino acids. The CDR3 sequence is CASSLADTNTEAFF. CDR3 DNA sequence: TGCGCCAGCAGCTTGGCGGACACGAACACTGAAGCTTTCTTT.

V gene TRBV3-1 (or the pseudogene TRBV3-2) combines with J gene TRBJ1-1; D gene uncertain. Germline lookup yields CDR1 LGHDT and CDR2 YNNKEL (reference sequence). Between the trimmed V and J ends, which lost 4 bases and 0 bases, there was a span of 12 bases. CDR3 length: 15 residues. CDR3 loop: CASSPYGGMNTEAFF. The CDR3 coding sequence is TGTGCCAGCAGCCCCTACGGAGGGATGAACACTGAAGCTTTCTTT.

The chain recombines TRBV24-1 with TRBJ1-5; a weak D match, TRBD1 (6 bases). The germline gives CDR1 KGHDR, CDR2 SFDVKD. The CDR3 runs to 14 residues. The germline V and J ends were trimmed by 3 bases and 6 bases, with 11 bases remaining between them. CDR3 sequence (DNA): TGTGCCACCAGTGATCCCAGGGGAAGTCAGCCCCAGCATTTT. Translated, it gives CATSDPRGSQPQHF.

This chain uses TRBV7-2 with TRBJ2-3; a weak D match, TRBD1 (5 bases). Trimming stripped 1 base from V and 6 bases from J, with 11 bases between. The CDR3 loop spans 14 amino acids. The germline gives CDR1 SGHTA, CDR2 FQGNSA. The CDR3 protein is CASSLVAPGDTQYF. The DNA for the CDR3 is TGTGCCAGCAGCTTAGTGGCTCCAGGGGATACGCAGTATTTT.

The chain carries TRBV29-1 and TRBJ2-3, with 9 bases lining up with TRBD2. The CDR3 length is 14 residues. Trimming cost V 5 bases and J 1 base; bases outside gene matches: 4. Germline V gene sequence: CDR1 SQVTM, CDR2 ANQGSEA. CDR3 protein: CSVRLAGGTDTQYF. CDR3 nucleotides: TGCAGCGTTCGGTTAGCGGGGGGCACAGATACGCAGTATTTT.

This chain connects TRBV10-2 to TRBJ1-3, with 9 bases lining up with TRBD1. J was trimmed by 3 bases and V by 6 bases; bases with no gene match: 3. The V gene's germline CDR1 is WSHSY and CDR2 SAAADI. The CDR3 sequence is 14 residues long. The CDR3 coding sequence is TGCGCCAGCAGACAGGGGGCCGGTGGAAACACCATATATTTT. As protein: CASRQGAGGNTIYF.

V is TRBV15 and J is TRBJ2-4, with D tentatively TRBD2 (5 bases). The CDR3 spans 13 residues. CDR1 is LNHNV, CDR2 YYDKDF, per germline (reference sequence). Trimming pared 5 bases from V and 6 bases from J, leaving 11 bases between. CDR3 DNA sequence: TGTGCCACCAGCTCCCGGGAAGTAAACATTCAGTACTTC. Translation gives CATSSREVNIQYF.